This T cell receptor (beta chain) emerged from a study of blood T cell repertoires in COVID-19. Study in general: Italy, Spain and the United States were the sources of the convalescent and acute COVID-19 samples.

Germline values: CDR1 LNHDA, CDR2 SQIVND (reference sequence). V shed 6 bases and J 3 bases; nucleotides not matched to a gene: 8. This CDR3 is 14 amino acids long. TCRdb's table, derived via immunoSEQ multiplex PCR, lists solely in-frame clones and lacks some. The sample records a few hundred thousand clones, around 86% being singletons. Assignment of participants to cohorts was predicated upon participant-reported clinical history. Cohort 3 recovered donors had two negative PCRs, clearance, or symptom resolution. Material: PBMCs or T cells enriched from blood (not recorded which). This TCR came from a man between 35 and 55 years old who had recovered from COVID-19. The chain combines TRBV19 with TRBJ2-7; TRBD2 matches at 7 bases. The CDR3 spells CASSPSGTVYEQYF. In nucleotides, the CDR3 is TGTGCCAGTAGCCCCAGCGGGACGGTCTACGAGCAGTACTTC. Together with reference TRBV19 and TRBJ2-7, the CDR3 gives the full variable domain: DGGITQSPKYLFRKEGQNVTLSCEQNLNHDAMYWYRQDPGQGLRLIYYSQIVNDFQKGDIAEGYSVSREKKESFPLTVTSAQKNPTAFYLCASSPSGTVYEQYFGPGTRLTVT.